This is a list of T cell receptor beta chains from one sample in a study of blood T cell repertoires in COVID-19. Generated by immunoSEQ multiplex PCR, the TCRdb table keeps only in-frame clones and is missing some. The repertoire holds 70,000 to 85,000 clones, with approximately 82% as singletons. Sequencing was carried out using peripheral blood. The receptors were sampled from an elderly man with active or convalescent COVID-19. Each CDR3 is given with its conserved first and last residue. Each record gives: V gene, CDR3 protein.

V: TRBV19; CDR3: CASSNSLNPGQGINYGYTF
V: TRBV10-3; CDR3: CAIRPTDQGTGELFF
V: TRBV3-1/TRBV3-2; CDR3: CASSQRAGYGYTF
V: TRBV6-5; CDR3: CASSGQGGEKLFF
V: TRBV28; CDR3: CASRSPPGLADLETQYF
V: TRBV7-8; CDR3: CASSGTRDTQYF
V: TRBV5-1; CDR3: CASSLSHRDRKDYGYTF
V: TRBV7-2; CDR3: CASSSSRQNEQFF
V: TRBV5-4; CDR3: CASSLGTANYGYTF
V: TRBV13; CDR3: CASSRHPRAGDNEQFF
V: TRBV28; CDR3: CASSSRYEQYF